The entry below gives a single T cell receptor beta chain sequence along with its context. Its cognate antigen is unknown. Vbeta (60) and Jbeta (13) primers were used in the PCR. Sequencing was performed with immunoSEQ multiplex PCR; in TCRdb, only in-frame clones are kept and a portion is missing. The data show about 130,000 clones, 73% seen once. The record originates from a study of cytomegalovirus exposure and HLA in healthy donors. Overall study context: Among roughly 190 million T cells, an earlier analysis found about 100 million unique TCR beta sequences. Study conclusions and caveats: Reported performance of the classifier showed diagnosis of cytomegalovirus status with high specificity and sensitivity.

The sequence came from a man in his 60s in good health and CMV-seropositive. Sequencing used PBMCs.

The CDR3 bases are TGCGCCAGCAGCTTGCGTTATAGGGGGGGCCCCCACGAGCAGTACTTC. Its translation: CASSLRYRGGPHEQYF. This chain uses TRBV5-1 with TRBJ2-7, with a possible D match to TRBD2 (7 bases). The ends were cut back, 1 base at V and 5 bases at J, with 19 bases in the middle. The CDR3 is made up of 16 amino acids. CDR1 and CDR2 from the germline V gene are SGHRS and YFSETQ.